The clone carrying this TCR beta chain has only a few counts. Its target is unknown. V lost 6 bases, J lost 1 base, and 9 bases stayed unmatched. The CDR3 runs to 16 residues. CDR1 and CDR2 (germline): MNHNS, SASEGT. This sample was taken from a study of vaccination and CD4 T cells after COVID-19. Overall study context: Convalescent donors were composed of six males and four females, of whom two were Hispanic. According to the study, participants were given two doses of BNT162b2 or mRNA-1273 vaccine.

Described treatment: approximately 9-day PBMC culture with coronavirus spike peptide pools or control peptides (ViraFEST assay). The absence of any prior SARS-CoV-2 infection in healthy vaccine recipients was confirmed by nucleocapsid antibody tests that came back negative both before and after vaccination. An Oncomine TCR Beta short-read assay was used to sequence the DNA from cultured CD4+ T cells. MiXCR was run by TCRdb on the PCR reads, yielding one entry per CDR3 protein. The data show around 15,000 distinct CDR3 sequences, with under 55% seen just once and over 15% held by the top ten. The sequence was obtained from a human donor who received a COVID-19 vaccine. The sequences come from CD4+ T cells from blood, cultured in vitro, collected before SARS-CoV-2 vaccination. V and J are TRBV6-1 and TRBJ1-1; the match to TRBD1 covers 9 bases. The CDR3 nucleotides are TGTGCCAGCAGCGTCGCCTCGGGACAGGGGAACACTGAAGCTTTCTTT. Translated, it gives CASSVASGQGNTEAFF.